The source of this T cell receptor beta chain is a study of shared clonotypes between healthy human individuals. As for the study in general: Plates per donor: three CD4 naive, three CD4 memory, two CD8 naive, one CD8 memory.

V was trimmed by 1 base and J by 0 bases, leaving 7 bases between them. Germline loops: CDR1 SGHKS, CDR2 YYEKEE (reference sequence). CDR3 size: 15 residues. The data were produced by immunoSEQ multiplex PCR, yet TCRdb's version contains in-frame clones alone and is incomplete. The table includes roughly 1.4 million clones, 98% detected once. Concerning this clone: Other DNA sequences in this sample translate to the same CDR3.

This TCR was recovered from a man aged 30 to 39 in good health. The V and J genes are TRBV5-5 and TRBJ2-2, with a tentative D call TRBD1 (6 bases). The sequencing sample was made of naive CD4+ T cells sorted from blood. Subset of the sample: CD45RA+ positively selected. The CDR3, as DNA: TGTGCCAGCAGCTTGCGGACAGCGAACACCGGGGAGCTGTTTTTT. The encoded protein is CASSLRTANTGELFF.